There are many counts of the clone carrying this T cell receptor (beta chain). Its antigen is still unknown. This sample is drawn from a study of CD8 T cells in ankylosing spondylitis. Study-level findings and limits: One TCR beta motif, made up of eight highly homologous variants, appeared characteristic of ankylosing spondylitis blood. Certain motif variants had earlier been reported in reactive arthritis synovial fluid and blood.

V trimming: 1 base; J trimming: 0 bases; junction bases outside the gene matches: 6. The germline V gene has CDR1 LGHDT and CDR2 YNNKEL (reference sequence). The length of the CDR3 is 17 residues. Quantitative molecular-barcoded 5'-RACE generated the TCR beta libraries. TCRdb analysed the 5' RACE reads with MiXCR anew, one entry per CDR3 protein. The data show roughly 370,000 distinct CDR3 sequences, about 20% seen once. V gene TRBV3-1 combines with J gene TRBJ2-3; 8 bases line up with TRBD2. The sample taken for sequencing was blood, either unsorted or a sorted T cell fraction (not recorded which). The receptor comes from a male donor with ankylosing spondylitis. The CDR3 nucleotides are TGTGCCAGCAGCCAAGGAACAGTAGCGGGAAGCACAGATACGCAGTATTTT. Its protein is CASSQGTVAGSTDTQYF.